The rows below give T cell receptor beta chains drawn from one sample of a study of cytomegalovirus exposure and HLA in healthy donors. Generated by immunoSEQ multiplex PCR, the TCRdb table keeps only in-frame clones and is missing some. The repertoire holds about 180,000 clones, with around three quarters as singletons. The sample consisted of PBMCs. The origin of the receptors is a woman aged 25-40 years in good health and CMV-seronegative. Each CDR3 is given with its conserved first and last residue. Each record gives: V gene, D gene, clone size, J gene, CDR3 DNA, CDR3 protein. A D gene is named only where the DNA matches it firmly. Clone size is not always given. Where it is, it says once, few, many or a class for expanded clones.

TRBV7-3	NA	NA	TRBJ1-1	TGTGCCAGCAGCACCTATAAGAACACTGAAGCTTTCTTT	CASSTYKNTEAFF
TRBV30	TRBD1	NA	TRBJ2-7	TGTGCCCGCTCCGGGACAGACTCCTACGAGCAGTACTTC	CARSGTDSYEQYF
TRBV9	TRBD1	NA	TRBJ2-1	TGTGCCAGCAGCGGAAGGACAGGGACCTACAATGAGCAGTTCTTC	CASSGRTGTYNEQFF
TRBV5-5	NA	NA	TRBJ1-1	TGTGCCAGCAGCCGCCTTAGTGAAAACACTGAAGCTTTCTTT	CASSRLSENTEAFF
TRBV30	NA	NA	TRBJ1-2	TGTGCCTTCAGGGGTCGCGGCTACACCTTC	CAFRGRGYTF
TRBV30	NA	NA	TRBJ2-7	TGTGCCTGGGGGACAATTGGAGACGAGCAGTACTTC	CAWGTIGDEQYF
TRBV19	TRBD1	NA	TRBJ2-7	TGTGCCAGTAGTGGGACAGCGAGCTCCTACGAGCAGTACTTC	CASSGTASSYEQYF
TRBV23-1	NA	NA	TRBJ2-3	TGCGCCAGCAGTCACTTACAGGGTATTAGCACAGATACGCAGTATTTT	CASSHLQGISTDTQYF
TRBV9	NA	NA	TRBJ2-1	TGTGCCAGCAGCGTAGATCGGGGTCGGAATGAGCAGTTCTTC	CASSVDRGRNEQFF
TRBV6-6	NA	NA	TRBJ1-5	TGTGCCAGCAGTTACTCCAGGGGTGCGCAGCCCCAGCATTTT	CASSYSRGAQPQHF
TRBV4-1	NA	NA	TRBJ1-4	TGCGCCAGCAGCCAAGACAGGCAGAGAAATGAAAAACTGTTTTTT	CASSQDRQRNEKLFF
TRBV6-5	NA	few	TRBJ2-3	TGTGCCAGCAGCCACGAGAGATCAGATACGCAGTATTTT	CASSHERSDTQYF
TRBV9	NA	NA	TRBJ1-1	TGTGCCAGCAGCGTCAGCTGGGGGGGGAACACTGAAGCTTTCTTT	CASSVSWGGNTEAFF
TRBV29-1	NA	NA	TRBJ1-6	TGCAGCGTTCAGCCCGCGGGTAATTCACCCCTCCACTTT	CSVQPAGNSPLHF
TRBV19	NA	NA	TRBJ1-1	TGTGCCAGTAGTCAGACGGGGATGGTTGGCACTGAAGCTTTCTTT	CASSQTGMVGTEAFF
TRBV5-1	NA	NA	TRBJ1-1	TGCGCCAGCAGCCGGGGACAACGCGACACTGAAGCTTTCTTT	CASSRGQRDTEAFF
TRBV7-6	TRBD1	NA	TRBJ1-6	TGTGCCAGCAGCCCCGGGACAGGGTCCTCGACCCTCCACTTT	CASSPGTGSSTLHF
TRBV7-2	NA	NA	TRBJ1-1	TGTGCCAGCAGCTACCGACAAGCCATGAACACTGAAGCTTTCTTT	CASSYRQAMNTEAFF
TRBV27	NA	NA	TRBJ1-1	TGTGCCAGCAGTTCTCTGTTTCGGACTGAAGCTTTCTTT	CASSSLFRTEAFF
TRBV7-3	TRBD1	NA	TRBJ2-7	TGTGCCAGCAGCCTTGGACAGGGAACCTACGAGCAGTACTTC	CASSLGQGTYEQYF
TRBV7-9	TRBD2	once	TRBJ2-5	TGTGCCAGCAGCCTGAATAGCGGGTCGGAGCAGTACTTC	CASSLNSGSEQYF
TRBV5-1	NA	NA	TRBJ2-7	TGCGCCAGCAGCTTGGAGGGTTGGGACTACGAGCAGTACTTC	CASSLEGWDYEQYF
TRBV7-2	TRBD2	NA	TRBJ2-7	TGTGCCAGCAGCTTAACTAGCGGGGGGAACTACGAGCAGTACTTC	CASSLTSGGNYEQYF
TRBV29-1	NA	few	TRBJ1-4	TGCAGCGTCATTGGACGGGAGTATAATGAAAAACTGTTTTTT	CSVIGREYNEKLFF
TRBV7-3	TRBD2	NA	TRBJ2-1	TGTGCCAGCAGCCCGCTACTAGCGGGGCCAAGCTCCTACAATGAGCAGTTCTTC	CASSPLLAGPSSYNEQFF
TRBV5-6	NA	NA	TRBJ1-2	TGTGCCAGCAGCCGGGAGCATGGCTACACCTTC	CASSREHGYTF
TRBV4-3	NA	NA	TRBJ2-2	TGCGCCAGCAGCCCAAAGGTTAGCGGTCTCGCGAACACCGGGGAGCTGTTTTTT	CASSPKVSGLANTGELFF
TRBV6-6	NA	few	TRBJ2-7	TGTGCCAGCACGCCCAGGGGCTACGAGCAGTACTTC	CASTPRGYEQYF
TRBV30	NA	once	TRBJ2-7	TGTGCCTGGGAAGAGGGGACTTTATACGAGCAGTACTTC	CAWEEGTLYEQYF
TRBV18	TRBD1	NA	TRBJ1-5	TGTGCCAGCTCACCAACCGGACAGGGAGTTCAGCCCCAGCATTTT	CASSPTGQGVQPQHF
TRBV11-2	TRBD2	NA	TRBJ2-1	TGTGCCAGCAGCTTCTTTGGGAGGGGCAATGAGCAGTTCTTC	CASSFFGRGNEQFF
TRBV28	TRBD1	NA	TRBJ1-1	TGTGCCAGCAAGGGGGCTGGCACTGAAGCTTTCTTT	CASKGAGTEAFF
TRBV5-4	NA	NA	TRBJ1-2	TGTGCCAGCCGTCGGGGAACTCTCTATGGCTACACCTTC	CASRRGTLYGYTF
TRBV6-5	NA	NA	TRBJ1-1	TGTGCCAGCAGTTACTCCAGGGGTTGGAACACTGAAGCTTTCTTT	CASSYSRGWNTEAFF
TRBV6-4	TRBD2	NA	TRBJ2-2	TGTGCCAGCAGTGCGCTAGCGGGGGGGCCTGGCGGGGAGCTGTTTTTT	CASSALAGGPGGELFF